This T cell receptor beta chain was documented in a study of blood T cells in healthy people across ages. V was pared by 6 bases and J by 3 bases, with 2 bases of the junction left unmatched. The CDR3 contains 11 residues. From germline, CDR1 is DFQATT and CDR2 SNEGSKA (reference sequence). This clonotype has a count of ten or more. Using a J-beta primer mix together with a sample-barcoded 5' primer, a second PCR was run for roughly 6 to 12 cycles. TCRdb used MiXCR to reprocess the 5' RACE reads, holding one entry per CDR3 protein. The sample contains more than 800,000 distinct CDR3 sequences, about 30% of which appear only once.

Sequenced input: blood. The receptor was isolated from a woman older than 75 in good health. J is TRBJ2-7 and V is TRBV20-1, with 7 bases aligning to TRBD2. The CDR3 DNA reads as TGCAGTGCGAGGGAGGGCTACGAGCAGTACTTC. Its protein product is CSAREGYEQYF.